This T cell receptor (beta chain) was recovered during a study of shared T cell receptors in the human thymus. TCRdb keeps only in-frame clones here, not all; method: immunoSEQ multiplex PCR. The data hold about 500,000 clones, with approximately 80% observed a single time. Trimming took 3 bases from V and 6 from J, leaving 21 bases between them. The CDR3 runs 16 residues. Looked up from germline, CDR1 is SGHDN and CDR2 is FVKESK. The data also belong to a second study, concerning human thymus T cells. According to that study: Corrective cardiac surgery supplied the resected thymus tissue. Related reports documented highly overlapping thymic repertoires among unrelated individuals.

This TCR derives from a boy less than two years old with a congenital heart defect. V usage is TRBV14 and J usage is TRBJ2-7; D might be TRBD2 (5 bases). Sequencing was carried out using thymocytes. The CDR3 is CASSHGLALHFLEQYF. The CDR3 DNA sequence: TGTGCCAGCAGCCATGGTTTAGCGTTACACTTCCTCGAGCAGTACTTC.